This TCR beta chain is from a study of blood T cell repertoires in COVID-19. Generated by immunoSEQ multiplex PCR, the TCRdb table keeps only in-frame clones and is missing some. Of hundreds of thousands of clones in the sample, over 85% were seen once. A note on this clone: The same CDR3 also results from other DNA sequences found in this sample.

V lost 2 bases, J lost 2 bases, and 1 base stayed unmatched. The germline CDR1 and CDR2 sequences are SGHRS and YFSETQ. This CDR3 spans 15 amino acids. The V call is TRBV5-1, the J call TRBJ2-1; 10 bases agree with TRBD2. Material for sequencing was peripheral blood. The clonotype originates from a man aged 18 to 29 with COVID-19, enrolled during active disease. In DNA, the CDR3 is TGCGCCAGCAGCTTCCTAGCGGGAGCCTACAATGAGCAGTTCTTC. It translates to CASSFLAGAYNEQFF. Supplemented by reference TRBV5-1 and TRBJ2-1, the full variable domain reads KAGVTQTPRYLIKTRGQQVTLSCSPISGHRSVSWYQQTPGQGLQFLFEYFSETQRNKGNFPGRFSGRQFSNSRSEMNVSTLELGDSALYLCASSFLAGAYNEQFFGPGTRLTVL.